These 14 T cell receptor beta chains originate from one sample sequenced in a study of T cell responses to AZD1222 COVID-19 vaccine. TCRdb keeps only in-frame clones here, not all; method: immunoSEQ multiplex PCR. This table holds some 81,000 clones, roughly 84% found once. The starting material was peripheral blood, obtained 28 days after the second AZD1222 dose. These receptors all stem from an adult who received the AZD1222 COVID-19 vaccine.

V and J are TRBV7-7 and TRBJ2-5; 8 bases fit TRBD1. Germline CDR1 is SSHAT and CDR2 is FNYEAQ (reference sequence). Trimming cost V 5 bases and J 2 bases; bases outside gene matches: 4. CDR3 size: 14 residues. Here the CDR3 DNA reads TGTGCCAGCAGCCCCAGACAGGGGCAAGAGACCCAGTACTTC. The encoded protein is CASSPRQGQETQYF.

This CDR3 reads CASSSGTSGSGTQYF. CDR3 DNA: TGCGCCAGCAGCTCGGGGACTAGCGGGAGTGGTACGCAGTATTTT. The chain employs TRBV5-1 and TRBJ2-3; TRBD2 agrees at 14 bases. In germline, CDR1 is SGHRS, CDR2 YFSETQ. Trimming cost V 3 bases and J 8 bases; bases outside gene matches: 5. The CDR3 length is 15 residues.

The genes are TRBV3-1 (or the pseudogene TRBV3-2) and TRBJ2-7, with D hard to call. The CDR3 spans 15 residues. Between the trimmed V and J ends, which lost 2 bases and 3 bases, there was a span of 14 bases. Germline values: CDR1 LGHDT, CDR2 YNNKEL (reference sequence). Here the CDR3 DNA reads TGTGCCAGCAGCCAAAGGTCGAGACGAATCTACGAGCAGTACTTC. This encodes CASSQRSRRIYEQYF.

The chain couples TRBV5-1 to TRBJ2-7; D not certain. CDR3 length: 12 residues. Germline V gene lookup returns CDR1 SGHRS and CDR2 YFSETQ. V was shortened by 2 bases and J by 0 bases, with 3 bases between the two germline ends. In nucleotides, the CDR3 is TGCGCCAGCAGCTTAAGCTCCTACGAGCAGTACTTC. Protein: CASSLSSYEQYF.

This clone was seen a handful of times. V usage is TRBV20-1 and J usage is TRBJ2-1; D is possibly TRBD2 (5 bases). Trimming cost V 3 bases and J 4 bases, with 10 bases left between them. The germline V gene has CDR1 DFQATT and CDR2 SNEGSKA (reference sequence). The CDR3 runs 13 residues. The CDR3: CSASRRVYNEQFF. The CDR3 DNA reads TGCAGTGCTAGTCGGCGGGTATACAATGAGCAGTTCTTC.

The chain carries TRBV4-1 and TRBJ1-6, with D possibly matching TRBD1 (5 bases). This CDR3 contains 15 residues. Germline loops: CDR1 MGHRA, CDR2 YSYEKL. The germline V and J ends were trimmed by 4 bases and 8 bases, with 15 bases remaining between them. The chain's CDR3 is CASSRTGTGYSPLHF. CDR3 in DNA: TGCGCCAGCAGCCGGACCGGGACTGGATATTCACCCCTCCACTTT.

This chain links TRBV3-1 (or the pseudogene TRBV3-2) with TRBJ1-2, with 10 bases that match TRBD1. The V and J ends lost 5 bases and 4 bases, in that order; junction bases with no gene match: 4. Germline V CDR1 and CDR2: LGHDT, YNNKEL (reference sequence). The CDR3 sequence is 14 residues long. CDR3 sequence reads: CASSGDRGGYGYTF. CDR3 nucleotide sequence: TGTGCCAGCAGCGGGGACAGGGGTGGCTATGGCTACACCTTC.

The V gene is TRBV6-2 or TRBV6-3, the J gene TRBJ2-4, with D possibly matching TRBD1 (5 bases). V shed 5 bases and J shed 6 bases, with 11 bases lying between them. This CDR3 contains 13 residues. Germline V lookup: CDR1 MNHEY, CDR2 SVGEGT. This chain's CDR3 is CASSTDDRNIQYF. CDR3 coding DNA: TGTGCCAGCAGTACCGACGACAGAAACATTCAGTACTTC.

The CDR3 region is CASSNGSSEQFF. In DNA form, the CDR3 reads TGTGCCAGCAGCAATGGCAGCAGTGAGCAGTTCTTC. The chain is built from TRBV21-1 and TRBJ2-1. TRBV21-1 is given as a pseudogene. The CDR3 has 12 residues.

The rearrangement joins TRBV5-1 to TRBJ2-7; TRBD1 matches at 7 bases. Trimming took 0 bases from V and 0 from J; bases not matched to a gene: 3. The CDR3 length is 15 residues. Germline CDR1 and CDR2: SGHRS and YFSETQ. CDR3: CASSLGGTDSYEQYF. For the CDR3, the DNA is TGCGCCAGCAGCTTGGGGGGGACAGACTCCTACGAGCAGTACTTC. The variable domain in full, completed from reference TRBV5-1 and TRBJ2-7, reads KAGVTQTPRYLIKTRGQQVTLSCSPISGHRSVSWYQQTPGQGLQFLFEYFSETQRNKGNFPGRFSGRQFSNSRSEMNVSTLELGDSALYLCASSLGGTDSYEQYFGPGTRLTVT.

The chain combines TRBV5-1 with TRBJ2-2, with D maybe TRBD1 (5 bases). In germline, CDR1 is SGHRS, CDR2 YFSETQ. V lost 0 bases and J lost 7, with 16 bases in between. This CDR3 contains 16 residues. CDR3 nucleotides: TGCGCCAGCAGCTTGGCCGTAATGGGGCTGGGCGGGGAGCTGTTTTTT. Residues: CASSLAVMGLGGELFF.

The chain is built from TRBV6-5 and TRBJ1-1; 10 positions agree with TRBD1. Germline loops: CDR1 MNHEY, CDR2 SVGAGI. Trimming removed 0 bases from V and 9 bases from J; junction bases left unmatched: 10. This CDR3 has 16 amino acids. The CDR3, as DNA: TGTGCCAGCAGTTACTCTGGGGACAGGGGTCTTGGGAAAGCTTTCTTT. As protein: CASSYSGDRGLGKAFF.

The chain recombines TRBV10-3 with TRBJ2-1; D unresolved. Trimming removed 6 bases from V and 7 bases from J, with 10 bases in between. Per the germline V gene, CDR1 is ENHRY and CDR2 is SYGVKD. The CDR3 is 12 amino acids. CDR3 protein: CAISQVSNEQFF. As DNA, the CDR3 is TGTGCCATCAGCCAGGTATCGAATGAGCAGTTCTTC.

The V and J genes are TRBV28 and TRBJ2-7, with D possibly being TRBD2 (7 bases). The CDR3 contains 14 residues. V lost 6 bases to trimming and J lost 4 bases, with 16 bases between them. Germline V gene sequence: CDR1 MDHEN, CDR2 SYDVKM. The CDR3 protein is CASSSGGGVYEQYF. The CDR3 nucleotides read TGTGCCAGCAGCTCCGGAGGGGGGGTGTACGAGCAGTACTTC.